This TCR beta chain came from a study of shared clonotypes between healthy human individuals. The DNA input per sorted-subset replicate PCR was 150 to 200 ng, corresponding to some 30,000 T cell genomes. The repertoire was sequenced with immunoSEQ multiplex PCR; TCRdb's copy has only in-frame clones and lacks some. This table has about 1,500,000 clones, roughly 96% appearing once. The CDR3 runs to 17 residues. Germline V gene lookup returns CDR1 SQVTM and CDR2 ANQGSEA. The V gene end was trimmed by 5 bases and the J gene end by 0 bases; junction bases not matched to a gene: 12. The source is a young man in good health. The V gene is TRBV29-1, the J gene TRBJ2-3; 9 bases agree with TRBD2. The sequenced sample was naive CD4+ T cells sorted from blood. Regarding subset: CD45RA+ positively selected. CDR3 protein: CSVSSGSTSGSTDTQYF. CDR3 sequence (DNA): TGCAGCGTTTCCTCAGGGAGCACTAGCGGGAGCACAGATACGCAGTATTTT.